The clone carrying this TCR beta chain was counted at least ten times. This sample was included in a study of naive and memory T cell subsets. Deletions cut 2 bases from V and 2 bases from J, with 31 bases between. The germline gives CDR1 MNHEY, CDR2 SVGEGT. This CDR3 has 21 residues. After CD4 positive bead selection, the CD4-negative fraction gave CD8 T cells. Two oligonucleotides, mixed equimolar, formed the beta constant-region primer covering TRBC1 and TRBC2. The ligated cDNA underwent four PCR rounds using SP2 and nested alpha and beta constant-region primers. MiXCR, run by TCRdb on the UMI-ligation and nested PCR reads, gives a single entry per CDR3 protein. Here the sample spans fewer than 30,000 distinct CDR3 sequences, around 11% being singletons.

This rearrangement joins TRBV6-2 or TRBV6-3 to TRBJ2-7; maybe TRBD2 (5 bases). This TCR derives from a human donor in good health. The sample taken for sequencing was effector memory CD4+ T cells from blood. Subset in this sample: effector memory, CD45RA- CD27-. CDR3 in amino acids: CASSYRFDGWTVAGPTYEQYF. The CDR3 DNA reads as TGTGCCAGCAGTTACCGGTTCGATGGATGGACCGTGGCGGGCCCCACCTACGAGCAGTACTTC.